This T cell receptor beta chain was captured in a study of cytomegalovirus exposure and HLA in healthy donors. Some clones are missing from TCRdb's copy, which holds only in-frame ones; the method was immunoSEQ multiplex PCR. The sample yields approximately 100,000 clones, approximately 93% seen once. A note on this clone: Its specificity is not known.

Study outcomes and limitations: Subsequent analysis revealed that first-cohort TCR clusters tended to co-occur in the roughly 120 validation repertoires. Under in vitro conditions, a few CMV-associated chains were confirmed as specific for CMV antigens.

V shed 0 bases and J 1 base; nucleotides not matched to a gene: 1. This CDR3 contains 16 residues. The V gene's germline CDR1 is SGDLS and CDR2 YYNGEE. The receptor was isolated from a woman under 40 in good health and CMV-seropositive. Source material: PBMCs. The chain employs TRBV9 and TRBJ2-3; 11 bases line up with TRBD2. In nucleotides, the CDR3 is TGTGCCAGCAGCGTAGATAGCGGGAGGGGCACAGATACGCAGTATTTT. Residues: CASSVDSGRGTDTQYF.